The next 12 T cell receptor beta chains were all read from a single sample in a study of blood T cell repertoires in COVID-19. TCRdb's copy holds only in-frame clones and misses some; the assay was immunoSEQ multiplex PCR. The sample records around 90,000 clones, 87% being singletons. The specimen sequenced was peripheral blood. The source of these receptors is a male donor with acute or convalescent COVID-19.

This chain links TRBV19 with TRBJ1-5; TRBD1 agrees at 8 bases. V shed 0 bases, J shed 7 bases, and the junction held 5 bases outside the gene matches. There are 15 residues in the CDR3. CDR1 and CDR2 from the germline V gene are LNHDA and SQIVND (reference sequence). The CDR3 region has the DNA TGTGCCAGTAGTATAGACGGGACAGGCGAGCAGCCCCAGCATTTT. This encodes CASSIDGTGEQPQHF.

V and J are TRBV11-3 and TRBJ1-6, with a weak D call TRBD1 (5 bases). Germline values: CDR1 SGHNT, CDR2 YENEEA. The V gene lost 5 bases and the J gene lost 6 bases, with 14 bases spanning the gap. CDR3 length: 15 amino acids. The CDR3 nucleotides read TGTGCCAGCAGCCCGGGGGGGGTTTGTAATTCACCCCTCCACTTT. It yields the protein CASSPGGVCNSPLHF.

The CDR3 nucleotides are TGTGCCAGCAGCCAGGGTGCCGACGAGCAGTACTTC. It specifies CASSQGADEQYF. This chain joins TRBV6-6 and TRBJ2-7; D possibly corresponds to TRBD1 (5 bases). The CDR3 runs to 12 residues. V dropped 6 bases and J dropped 5 bases, with 11 bases sitting between them. CDR1 is MNHNY and CDR2 is SVGAGI in the germline V gene (reference sequence).

This chain uses TRBV7-6 with TRBJ1-5; 8 bases match TRBD1. CDR1 SGHVS and CDR2 FNYEAQ come from the germline V gene. The ends lost 5 bases at V and 4 bases at J; junction bases unmatched: 13. The CDR3 runs 17 residues. CDR3 in amino acids: CASSGQGKSLRNQPQHF. The CDR3 bases are TGTGCCAGCAGCGGACAGGGAAAAAGCCTCAGGAATCAGCCCCAGCATTTT.

The chain carries TRBV7-8 and TRBJ2-5; 9 nucleotides align to TRBD2. The CDR3 contains 17 residues. The ends lost 0 bases at V and 5 bases at J; junction bases unmatched: 10. The V gene's germline CDR1 is SGHVS and CDR2 FQNEAQ. The CDR3 sequence: CASSLAEWRGGHETQYF. In DNA, the CDR3 is TGTGCCAGCAGCTTAGCGGAGTGGCGGGGGGGCCACGAGACCCAGTACTTC.

The rearrangement joins TRBV19 to TRBJ1-4; D uncertain. V was cut by 6 bases and J by 7 bases, with 18 bases left in between. Looked up from germline, CDR1 is LNHDA and CDR2 is SQIVND (reference sequence). The CDR3 runs 15 residues. The CDR3 region is CASSISGGRGEKLFF. In nucleotides, the CDR3 is TGTGCCAGTAGCATCTCCGGCGGTCGGGGTGAAAAACTGTTTTTT.

This chain connects TRBV5-1 to TRBJ1-1; D remains ambiguous. This CDR3 region has 13 residues. Germline values: CDR1 SGHRS, CDR2 YFSETQ. Trimming took off 2 bases at V and 1 base at J, with 6 bases between the two ends. The CDR3 coding sequence is TGCGCCAGCAGCTTCCAACAGAACACTGAAGCTTTCTTT. This sequence encodes CASSFQQNTEAFF.

This chain links TRBV5-8 with TRBJ2-5, with TRBD1 matching 8 bases. CDR3 length: 14 amino acids. Germline V gene lookup returns CDR1 SGHTS and CDR2 YDEGEE. The trim removed 3 bases at V and 3 bases at J, leaving 4 bases unmatched. CDR3 nucleotide sequence: TGTGCCAGCAGCTCGGGACAGGCGGAAGAGACCCAGTACTTC. Translation: CASSSGQAEETQYF.

The chain uses TRBV18 and TRBJ1-2; perhaps TRBD1 as D (6 bases). Germline V gene lookup returns CDR1 KGHSH and CDR2 LQKENI. The CDR3 extends over 18 amino acids. Trimming removed 6 bases at V and 1 base at J, with 24 bases between. The DNA of the CDR3 is TGTGCCAGCTCTCAACGGATGCAGGACAGCATCCTTAACTATGGCTACACCTTC. Amino acid sequence: CASSQRMQDSILNYGYTF.

This chain connects TRBV15 to TRBJ2-1, with 8 nucleotides matching TRBD1. CDR3 size: 15 residues. Looked up from germline, CDR1 is LNHNV and CDR2 is YYDKDF (reference sequence). Trimming at V came to 5 bases and at J to 4 bases, leaving 7 bases not matched to a gene. CDR3 loop: CATSAGQGRYNEQFF. The CDR3 bases are TGTGCCACCAGCGCCGGACAGGGACGATACAATGAGCAGTTCTTC.

This chain connects TRBV5-1 to TRBJ2-1; D ambiguous. The CDR3 has 16 amino acids. Trimming cost V 6 bases and J 4 bases, with 20 bases left between them. Per germline, CDR1 SGHRS and CDR2 YFSETQ. The CDR3 DNA reads TGCGCCAGCACTTCCTCCTCAAGCTTCCAATACAATGAGCAGTTCTTC. It translates to CASTSSSSFQYNEQFF.

This chain uses TRBV5-1 with TRBJ1-1; D ambiguous. Trimming removed 4 bases at V and 6 bases at J, with 16 bases between. The CDR3 length is 14 residues. Germline CDR1 SGHRS, CDR2 YFSETQ. In DNA form, the CDR3 reads TGCGCCAGCAGCCCCGATTCGTTGGGCGCTGAAGCTTTCTTT. Residues: CASSPDSLGAEAFF.